The subject of this entry is one T cell receptor (beta chain). Its antigen is undetermined. Losses at the gene ends were 5 bases for V and 7 bases for J; bases not matched to a gene: 9. The CDR3 spans 16 residues. The source of the sample is a study of CD8 T cells in ankylosing spondylitis. Study-wide points: The study identified a TCR beta motif of roughly eight highly homologous variants that appeared characteristic of ankylosing spondylitis blood. CD8+ cells made up the disease-linked clones, which were relatively rare in peripheral blood.

Using its own MiXCR run on the 5' RACE reads, TCRdb lists one record per CDR3 protein. The table records over 600,000 distinct CDR3 sequences, 15% to 20% of them present only once. Material for sequencing was blood, either unsorted or a sorted T cell fraction (not recorded which). This clonotype originated in a male donor with ankylosing spondylitis. V gene TRBV12-3 or TRBV12-4 combines with J gene TRBJ2-2; TRBD1 agrees at 11 bases. The CDR3 nucleotides read TGTGCCAGCAGTCGCCCAAGGACAGGGGGCCGCGGGGAGCTGTTTTTT. Translated: CASSRPRTGGRGELFF.